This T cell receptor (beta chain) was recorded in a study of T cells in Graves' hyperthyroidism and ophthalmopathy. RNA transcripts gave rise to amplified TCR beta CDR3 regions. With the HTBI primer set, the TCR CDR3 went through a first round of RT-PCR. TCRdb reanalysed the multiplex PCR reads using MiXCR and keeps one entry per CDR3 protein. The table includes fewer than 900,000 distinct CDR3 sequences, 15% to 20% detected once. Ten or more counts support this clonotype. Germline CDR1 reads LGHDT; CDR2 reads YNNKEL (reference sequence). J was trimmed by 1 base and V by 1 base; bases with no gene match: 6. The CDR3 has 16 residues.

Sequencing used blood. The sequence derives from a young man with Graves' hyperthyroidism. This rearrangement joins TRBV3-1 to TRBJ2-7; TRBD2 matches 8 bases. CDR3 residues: CASSQVWRGASYEQYF. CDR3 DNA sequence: TGTGCCAGCAGCCAAGTTTGGCGGGGGGCGTCCTACGAGCAGTACTTC.